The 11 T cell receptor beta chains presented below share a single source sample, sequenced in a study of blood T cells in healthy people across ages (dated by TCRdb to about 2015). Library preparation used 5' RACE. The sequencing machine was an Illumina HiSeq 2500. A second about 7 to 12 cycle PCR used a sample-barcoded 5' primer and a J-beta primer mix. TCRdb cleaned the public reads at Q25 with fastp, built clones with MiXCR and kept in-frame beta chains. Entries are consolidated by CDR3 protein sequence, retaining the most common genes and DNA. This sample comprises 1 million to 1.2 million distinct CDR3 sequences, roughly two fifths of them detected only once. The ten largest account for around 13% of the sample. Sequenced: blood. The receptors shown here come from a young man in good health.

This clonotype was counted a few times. The CDR3 reads CASRPRGYEQYF. CDR3 coding DNA: TGTGCCAGCAGGCCGAGGGGATACGAGCAGTACTTC. The rearrangement uses TRBV6-5 and TRBJ2-7, with D possibly called TRBD1 or TRBD2 (5 bases each). The V gene's germline CDR1 is MNHEY and CDR2 SVGAGI. CDR3 length: 12 amino acids. Trimming cost V 6 bases and J 4 bases, with 10 bases left between them.

The CDR3 nucleotides read TGCAGTGCTAGGGGGGTGGGCAGGGATCAGCCCCAGCATTTT. Encoded protein: CSARGVGRDQPQHF. This chain joins TRBV20-1 and TRBJ1-5; D possibly corresponds to TRBD1 (5 bases). The CDR3 sequence is 14 residues long. CDR1 and CDR2 from the germline V gene are DFQATT and SNEGSKA (reference sequence). V lost 3 bases, J lost 5 bases, and 14 bases lay in between.

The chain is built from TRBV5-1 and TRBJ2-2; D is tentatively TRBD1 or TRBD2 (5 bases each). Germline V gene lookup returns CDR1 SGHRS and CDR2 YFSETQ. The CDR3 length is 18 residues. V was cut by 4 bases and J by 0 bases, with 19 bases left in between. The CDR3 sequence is CASSRGTGVTANTGELFF. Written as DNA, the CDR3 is TGCGCCAGCAGCCGAGGGACCGGTGTCACCGCGAACACCGGGGAGCTGTTTTTT.

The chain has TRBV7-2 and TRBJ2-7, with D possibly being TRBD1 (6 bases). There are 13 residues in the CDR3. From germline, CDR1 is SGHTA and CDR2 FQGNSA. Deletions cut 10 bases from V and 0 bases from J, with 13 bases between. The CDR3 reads CATRQASSYEQYF. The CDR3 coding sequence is TGTGCCACCAGACAGGCGAGCTCCTACGAGCAGTACTTC.

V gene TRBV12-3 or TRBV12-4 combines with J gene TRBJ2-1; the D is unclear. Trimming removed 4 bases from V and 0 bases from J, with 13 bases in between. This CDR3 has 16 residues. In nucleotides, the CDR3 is TGTGCCAGCAGTTCCCGAACAGTCAGCTCCTACAATGAGCAGTTCTTC. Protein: CASSSRTVSSYNEQFF.

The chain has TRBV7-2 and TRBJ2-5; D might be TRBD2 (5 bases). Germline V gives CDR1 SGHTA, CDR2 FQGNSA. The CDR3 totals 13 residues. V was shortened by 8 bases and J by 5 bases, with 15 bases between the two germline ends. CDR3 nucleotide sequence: TGTGCCAGCTGCTACGGACTCTCTGAGACCCAGTACTTC. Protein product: CASCYGLSETQYF. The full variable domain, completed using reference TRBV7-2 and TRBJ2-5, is GAGVSQSPSNKVTEKGKDVELRCDPISGHTALYWYRQSLGQGLEFLIYFQGNSAPDKSGLPSDRFSAERTGGSVSTLTIQRTQQEDSAVYLCASCYGLSETQYFGPGTRLLVL.

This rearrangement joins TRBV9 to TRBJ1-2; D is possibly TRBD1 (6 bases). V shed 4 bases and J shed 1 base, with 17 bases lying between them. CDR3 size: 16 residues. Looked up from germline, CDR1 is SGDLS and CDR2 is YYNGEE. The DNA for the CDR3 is TGTGCCAGCAGCCCCCGGGACAAGGACCTTAACTATGGCTACACCTTC. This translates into CASSPRDKDLNYGYTF.

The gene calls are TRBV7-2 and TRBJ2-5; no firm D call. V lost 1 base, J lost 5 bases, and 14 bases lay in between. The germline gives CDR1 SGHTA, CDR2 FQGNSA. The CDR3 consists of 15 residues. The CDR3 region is CASSLVPNTGETQYF. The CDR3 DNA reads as TGTGCCAGCAGCTTAGTACCCAATACCGGGGAGACCCAGTACTTC.

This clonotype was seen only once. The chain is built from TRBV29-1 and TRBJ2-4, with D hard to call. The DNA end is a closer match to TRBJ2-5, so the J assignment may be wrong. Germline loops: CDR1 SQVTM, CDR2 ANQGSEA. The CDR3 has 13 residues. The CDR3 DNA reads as TGCAGCGGCATCCTGACTCGCCAAGAGACCCAGTACTTC. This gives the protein CSGILTRQETQYF.

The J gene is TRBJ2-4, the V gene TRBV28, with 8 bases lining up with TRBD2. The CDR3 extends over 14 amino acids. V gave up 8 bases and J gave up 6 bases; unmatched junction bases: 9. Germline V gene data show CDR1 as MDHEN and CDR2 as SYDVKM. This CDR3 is CASSRAGGGNIQYF. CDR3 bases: TGTGCCAGCTCAAGGGCGGGGGGCGGAAACATTCAGTACTTC.

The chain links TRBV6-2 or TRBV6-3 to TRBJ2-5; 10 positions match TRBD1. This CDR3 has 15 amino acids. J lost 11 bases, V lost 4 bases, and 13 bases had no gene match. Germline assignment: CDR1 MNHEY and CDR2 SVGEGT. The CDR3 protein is CASSSRDRGFNEQYF. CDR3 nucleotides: TGTGCCAGCAGTTCCCGGGACAGGGGCTTCAATGAGCAGTACTTC.